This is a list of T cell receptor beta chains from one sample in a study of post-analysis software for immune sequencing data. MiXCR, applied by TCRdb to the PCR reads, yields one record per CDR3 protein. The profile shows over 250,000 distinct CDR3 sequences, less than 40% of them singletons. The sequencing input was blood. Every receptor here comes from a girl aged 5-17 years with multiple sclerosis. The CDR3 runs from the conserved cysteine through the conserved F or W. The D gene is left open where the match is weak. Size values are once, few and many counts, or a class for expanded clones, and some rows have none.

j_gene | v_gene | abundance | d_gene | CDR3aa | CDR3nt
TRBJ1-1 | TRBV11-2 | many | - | CASSSGTANTEAFF | TGTGCCAGCAGCTCCGGGACGGCAAACACTGAAGCTTTCTTT
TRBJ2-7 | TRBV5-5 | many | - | CASSSYGSYEQYF | TGTGCCAGCAGCTCCTATGGGTCCTACGAGCAGTACTTC
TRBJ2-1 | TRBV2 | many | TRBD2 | CASSERLPSGVNNEQFF | TGTGCCAGCAGTGAAAGGCTGCCTAGCGGGGTAAACAATGAGCAGTTCTTC
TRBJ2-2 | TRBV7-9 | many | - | CASSPPGDTGELFF | TGTGCCAGCAGCCCACCCGGGGACACCGGGGAGCTGTTTTTT
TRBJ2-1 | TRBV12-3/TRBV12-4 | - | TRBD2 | CASSSLISNGTSGTNEQFF | TGTGCCAGCAGTTCCCTAATCTCCAACGGGACTAGCGGGACAAATGAGCAGTTCTTC
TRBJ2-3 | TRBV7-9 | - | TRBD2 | CASSFGTSDDSTTDTQYF | TGTGCCAGCAGCTTCGGGACTAGCGATGATTCCACCACAGATACGCAGTATTTT
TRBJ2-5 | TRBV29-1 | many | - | CSVIRDLQETQYF | TGCAGCGTTATCCGGGACTTACAAGAGACCCAGTACTTC
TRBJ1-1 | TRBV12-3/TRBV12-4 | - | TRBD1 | CASSWTGINTEAFF | TGTGCCAGCAGTTGGACAGGGATAAACACTGAAGCTTTCTTT
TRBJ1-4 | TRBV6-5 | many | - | CASRAAGASEKLFF | TGTGCCAGCAGGGCTGCCGGGGCGAGTGAAAAACTGTTTTTT
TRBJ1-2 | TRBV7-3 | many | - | CASSIGPNYGYTF | TGTGCCAGCAGCATCGGGCCCAACTATGGCTACACCTTC
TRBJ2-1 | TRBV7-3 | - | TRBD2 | CASSSPGGYEQFF | TGTGCCAGCAGCTCCCCCGGGGGGTATGAGCAGTTCTTC
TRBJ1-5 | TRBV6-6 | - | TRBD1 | CASRPTGSSNQPQHF | TGTGCCAGCAGGCCGACAGGGAGTAGCAATCAGCCCCAGCATTTT
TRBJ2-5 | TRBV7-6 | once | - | CASSLGPWGAQETQYF | TGTGCCAGCAGCTTAGGGCCGTGGGGGGCTCAAGAGACCCAGTACTTC
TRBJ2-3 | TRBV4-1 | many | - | CASSQVPPTSRDTDTQYF | TGCGCCAGCAGCCAAGTTCCGCCGACTAGTAGGGACACAGATACGCAGTATTTT
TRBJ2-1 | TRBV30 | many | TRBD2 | CAWSMGLAGDSEQFF | TGTGCCTGGAGTATGGGACTAGCGGGAGATAGTGAGCAGTTCTTC
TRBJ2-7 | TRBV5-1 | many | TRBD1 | CASSLGTGGTYEQYF | TGCGCCAGCAGCTTGGGGACAGGGGGCACCTACGAGCAGTACTTC
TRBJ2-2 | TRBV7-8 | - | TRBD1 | CASSLVRQGARGTGELFF | TGTGCCAGCAGCTTAGTTAGACAGGGGGCTCGAGGCACCGGGGAGCTGTTTTTT